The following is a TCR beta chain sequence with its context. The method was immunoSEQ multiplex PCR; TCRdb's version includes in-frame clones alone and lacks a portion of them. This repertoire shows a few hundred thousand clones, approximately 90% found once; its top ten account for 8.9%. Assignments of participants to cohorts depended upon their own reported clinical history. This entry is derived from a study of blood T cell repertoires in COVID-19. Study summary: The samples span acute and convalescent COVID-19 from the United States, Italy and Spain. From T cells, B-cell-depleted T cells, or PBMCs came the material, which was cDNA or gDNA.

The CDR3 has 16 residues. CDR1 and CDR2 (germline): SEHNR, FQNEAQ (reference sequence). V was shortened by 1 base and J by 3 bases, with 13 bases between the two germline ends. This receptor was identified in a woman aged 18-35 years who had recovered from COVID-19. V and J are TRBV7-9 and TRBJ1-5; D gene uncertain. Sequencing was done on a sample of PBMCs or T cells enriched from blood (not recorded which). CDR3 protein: CASSLGIGGNNQPQHF. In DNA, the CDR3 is TGTGCCAGCAGCTTAGGGATTGGAGGGAACAATCAGCCCCAGCATTTT.